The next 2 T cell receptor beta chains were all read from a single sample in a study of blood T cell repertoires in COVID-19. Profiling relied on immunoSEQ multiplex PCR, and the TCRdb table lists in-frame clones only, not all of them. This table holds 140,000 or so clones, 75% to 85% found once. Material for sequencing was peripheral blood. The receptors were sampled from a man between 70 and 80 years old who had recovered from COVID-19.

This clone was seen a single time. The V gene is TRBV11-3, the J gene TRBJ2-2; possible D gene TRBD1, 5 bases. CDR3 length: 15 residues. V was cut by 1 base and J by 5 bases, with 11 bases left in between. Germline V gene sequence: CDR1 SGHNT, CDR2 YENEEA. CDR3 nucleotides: TGTGCCAGCAGCTTAGGGCAGGGCGAGACCGGGGAGCTGTTTTTT. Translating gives CASSLGQGETGELFF.

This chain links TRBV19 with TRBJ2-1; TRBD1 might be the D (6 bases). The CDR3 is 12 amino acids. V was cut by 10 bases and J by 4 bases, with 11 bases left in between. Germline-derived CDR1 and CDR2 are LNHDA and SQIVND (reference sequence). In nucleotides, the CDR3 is TGTGCCACCCAGGGGTCATACAATGAGCAGTTCTTC. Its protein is CATQGSYNEQFF.